The next 23 T cell receptor beta chains were all read from a single sample in a study of blood T cell repertoires in COVID-19. Repertoires were generated with immunoSEQ multiplex PCR, while TCRdb's copy carries only in-frame clones and drops some. The top ten clones hold about 7% of a sample with 240,000 or so clones, roughly 87% of them seen once. Sequences were obtained from peripheral blood. The receptor source for this set is a man aged 55 to 70 who had recovered from COVID-19.

This rearrangement joins TRBV5-6 to TRBJ1-5; no reliable D call. The germline CDR1 and CDR2 sequences are SGHDT and YYEEEE. The CDR3 is 16 amino acids. V lost 4 bases and J 2 bases, leaving 16 bases between the germline ends. The CDR3 loop is CASSRWRELGNQPQHF. In DNA form, the CDR3 reads TGTGCCAGCAGCCGATGGCGGGAGTTGGGCAATCAGCCCCAGCATTTT.

The gene calls are TRBV5-8 and TRBJ2-7; D gene uncertain. Per germline, CDR1 SGHTS and CDR2 YDEGEE. The CDR3 runs 13 residues. V lost 0 bases, J lost 7 bases, and 11 bases lay in between. The CDR3 spells CASSLVSAGEQYF. The CDR3 DNA sequence: TGTGCCAGCAGCTTGGTGTCGGCCGGGGAGCAGTACTTC.

This clone was found a few times. The V gene is TRBV6-2 or TRBV6-3, the J gene TRBJ1-2; maybe TRBD1 (6 bases). The V end was cut by 5 bases, the J end by 4 bases, with 20 bases between. This CDR3 is built from 16 residues. Germline CDR1 MNHEY, CDR2 SVGEGT. CDR3 in amino acids: CASSQLPTGTIYGYTF. Here the CDR3 DNA reads TGTGCCAGCAGTCAACTTCCGACAGGCACGATCTATGGCTACACCTTC.

The chain has TRBV5-1 and TRBJ1-1; the D is unclear. The CDR3 covers 14 residues. V shed 4 bases and J shed 0 bases, with 10 bases lying between them. Per germline, CDR1 SGHRS and CDR2 YFSETQ. CDR3 sequence (DNA): TGCGCCAGCAGCATGAGGTCAATGAACACTGAAGCTTTCTTT. This sequence encodes CASSMRSMNTEAFF. Complete variable domain (other parts from reference TRBV5-1 and TRBJ1-1): KAGVTQTPRYLIKTRGQQVTLSCSPISGHRSVSWYQQTPGQGLQFLFEYFSETQRNKGNFPGRFSGRQFSNSRSEMNVSTLELGDSALYLCASSMRSMNTEAFFGQGTRLTVV.

This sequence joins TRBV5-1 and TRBJ2-7; 7 nucleotides line up with TRBD1. The V gene end was trimmed by 3 bases and the J gene end by 7 bases; junction bases not matched to a gene: 7. The CDR3 runs to 13 residues. Per germline, CDR1 SGHRS and CDR2 YFSETQ. The CDR3 reads CASSSRQGGEQYV. CDR3 coding DNA: TGCGCCAGCAGCTCCCGACAGGGCGGGGAGCAGTACGTC.

This clone occurred a few times. The rearrangement uses TRBV4-2 and TRBJ1-6; D call uncertain. The CDR3 length is 18 residues. Germline loops: CDR1 LGHNA, CDR2 YNFKEQ. V dropped 3 bases and J dropped 4 bases, with 19 bases sitting between them. In nucleotides, the CDR3 is TGTGCCAGCAGCCAGCCCGGACTTTTACAAGGATATAATTCACCCCTCCACTTT. Translating gives CASSQPGLLQGYNSPLHF.

The CDR3 sequence is CASSTDSEETQYF. The CDR3 DNA reads TGTGCCAGTAGCACGGACAGTGAAGAGACCCAGTACTTC. The chain couples TRBV19 to TRBJ2-5, with D perhaps matching TRBD1 (6 bases). The V end lost 6 bases, the J end lost 3 bases, and 11 bases lay between the germline ends. There are 13 residues in the CDR3. Germline V gives CDR1 LNHDA, CDR2 SQIVND (reference sequence). Using reference TRBV19 and TRBJ2-5 for the parts outside the CDR3, the full variable domain is DGGITQSPKYLFRKEGQNVTLSCEQNLNHDAMYWYRQDPGQGLRLIYYSQIVNDFQKGDIAEGYSVSREKKESFPLTVTSAQKNPTAFYLCASSTDSEETQYFGPGTRLLVL.

The chain recombines TRBV2 with TRBJ2-7, with TRBD1 matching over 7 bases. Germline V gene data show CDR1 as SNHLY and CDR2 as FYNNEI. With V trimmed by 5 bases and J by 3 bases, 7 bases remained unmatched. The CDR3 contains 14 residues. The CDR3 DNA reads as TGTGCCAGCAGTAGACCGGGACAGCTCTACGAGCAGTACTTC. This translates into CASSRPGQLYEQYF.

This clone was counted once. V gene TRBV19 combines with J gene TRBJ2-3; 9 bases are a match to TRBD1. This CDR3 comprises 17 residues. Germline V gene sequence: CDR1 LNHDA, CDR2 SQIVND (reference sequence). With V trimmed by 5 bases and J by 2 bases, 11 bases remained unmatched. This CDR3 is CASSSGQGFPVTDTQYF. CDR3 sequence (DNA): TGTGCCAGTAGTTCCGGACAGGGGTTCCCCGTCACAGATACGCAGTATTTT. Using reference TRBV19 and TRBJ2-3 for the parts outside the CDR3, the full variable domain is DGGITQSPKYLFRKEGQNVTLSCEQNLNHDAMYWYRQDPGQGLRLIYYSQIVNDFQKGDIAEGYSVSREKKESFPLTVTSAQKNPTAFYLCASSSGQGFPVTDTQYFGPGTRLTVL.

V and J are TRBV12-3 or TRBV12-4 and TRBJ1-2; no reliable D call. V lost 4 bases to trimming and J lost 7 bases, with 10 bases between them. The CDR3 consists of 12 residues. The CDR3 loop is CASSSSDFGYTF. CDR3 DNA sequence: TGTGCCAGCAGTTCCTCAGATTTTGGCTACACCTTC.

The chain uses TRBV10-3 and TRBJ1-5; 12 nucleotides line up with TRBD1. CDR3 length: 18 amino acids. With 2 bases clipped from V and 1 base from J, the junction kept 6 bases outside the gene matches. Germline loops: CDR1 ENHRY, CDR2 SYGVKD. The CDR3 region is CAISEQGDRGLSNQPQHF. DNA of the CDR3: TGTGCCATCAGTGAGCAGGGGGACAGGGGGCTAAGCAATCAGCCCCAGCATTTT.

The CDR3 DNA reads as TGTGCCAGCAGTTACTCGATTGCCGGAGTGAATTCACCCCTCCACTTT. Translated, it gives CASSYSIAGVNSPLHF. The chain has TRBV6-5 and TRBJ1-6; no clear D. Germline CDR1 and CDR2: MNHEY and SVGAGI. The V end lost 0 bases, the J end lost 7 bases, and 13 bases lay between the germline ends. The CDR3 spans 16 residues.

The sample holds one count of this clone. The rearrangement uses TRBV11-2 and TRBJ1-1; D is perhaps TRBD1 (5 bases). Trimming took 8 bases from V and 7 from J, leaving 14 bases between them. This CDR3 has 12 amino acids. CDR1 SGHAT and CDR2 FQNNGV come from the germline V gene. DNA of the CDR3: TGTGCCAGCGAACCGGGCGGGGGTGAAGCTTTCTTT. This translates into CASEPGGGEAFF.

The rearrangement links TRBV5-6 to TRBJ2-3; TRBD1 is a possible D gene (6 bases). The V gene's germline CDR1 is SGHDT and CDR2 YYEEEE. The CDR3 totals 14 residues. V was clipped by 3 bases and J by 4 bases, with 12 bases between them. The CDR3 sequence: CASSSTGTPDTQYF. CDR3 coding DNA: TGTGCCAGCAGCTCAACAGGGACCCCAGATACGCAGTATTTT. The full variable domain, with the rest looked up from reference TRBV5-6 and TRBJ2-3, is DAGVTQSPTHLIKTRGQQVTLRCSPKSGHDTVSWYQQALGQGPQFIFQYYEEEERQRGNFPDRFSGHQFPNYSSELNVNALLLGDSALYLCASSSTGTPDTQYFGPGTRLTVL.

The chain is built from TRBV5-1 and TRBJ1-2; 8 nucleotides agree with TRBD1. The germline V gene has CDR1 SGHRS and CDR2 YFSETQ. The CDR3 has 14 residues. The ends lost 0 bases at V and 8 bases at J; junction bases unmatched: 6. The CDR3 region has the DNA TGCGCCAGCAGCTTGGGACAGGGGACATCCGGCTACACCTTC. Its protein product is CASSLGQGTSGYTF.

V and J are TRBV5-1 and TRBJ1-2; D gene uncertain. Per the germline V gene, CDR1 is SGHRS and CDR2 is YFSETQ. This CDR3 contains 17 residues. Trimming took off 0 bases at V and 2 bases at J, with 17 bases between the two ends. CDR3 sequence: CASSLAGVSGGNYGYTF. The CDR3 DNA is TGCGCCAGCAGCTTGGCCGGGGTATCAGGAGGCAACTATGGCTACACCTTC.

The chain uses TRBV11-3 and TRBJ2-1; perhaps TRBD1 as D (5 bases). V was shortened by 1 base and J by 0 bases, with 7 bases between the two germline ends. Germline V lookup: CDR1 SGHNT, CDR2 YENEEA. This CDR3 is 15 amino acids long. The CDR3 sequence: CASSLGGASYNEQFF. The DNA of the CDR3 is TGTGCCAGCAGCTTAGGTGGGGCCTCCTACAATGAGCAGTTCTTC.

J is TRBJ2-3 and V is TRBV5-1; 11 bases agree with TRBD2. V lost 5 bases to trimming and J lost 1 base; unmatched junction nucleotides: 6. Germline assignment: CDR1 SGHRS and CDR2 YFSETQ. The CDR3 is 16 residues long. The CDR3 sequence: CASSSGGASGTDTQYF. The DNA of the CDR3 is TGCGCCAGCAGTAGCGGGGGGGCCTCAGGCACAGATACGCAGTATTTT.

This clone was detected only once. This chain uses TRBV6-1 with TRBJ2-3; unclear D gene. Germline V gene sequence: CDR1 MNHNS, CDR2 SASEGT. The V and J ends lost 5 bases and 6 bases respectively, with 15 bases between them. This CDR3 is built from 14 residues. DNA for the CDR3: TGTGCCAGCAGTCCCTCGTATCTTGTGGATACGCAGTATTTT. Translated, it gives CASSPSYLVDTQYF.

The chain links TRBV18 to TRBJ2-1; 12 bases are a match to TRBD2. Germline values: CDR1 KGHSH, CDR2 LQKENI. The CDR3 sequence is 18 residues long. The V gene end was trimmed by 5 bases and the J gene end by 6 bases; junction bases not matched to a gene: 14. CDR3 nucleotides: TGTGCCAGCTCAGTAAACACCCCCGGACTAGCGGGGAGCAATGAGCAGTTCTTC. Its translation is CASSVNTPGLAGSNEQFF. The entire variable domain, with the rest obtained from reference TRBV18 and TRBJ2-1, is as follows: NAGVMQNPRHLVRRRGQEARLRCSPMKGHSHVYWYRQLPEEGLKFMVYLQKENIIDESGMPKERFSAEFPKEGPSILRIQQVVRGDSAAYFCASSVNTPGLAGSNEQFFGPGTRLTVL.

There are many counts of this clone. The chain recombines TRBV11-2 with TRBJ1-2; D uncertain. CDR1 is SGHAT and CDR2 is FQNNGV in the germline V gene. The CDR3 extends over 14 amino acids. Trimming cost V 0 bases and J 1 base, with 6 bases left between them. CDR3 bases: TGTGCCAGCAGCTTAGAACGGGGTAACTATGGCTACACCTTC. Amino acids: CASSLERGNYGYTF.

This clone was seen a single time. The rearrangement links TRBV18 to TRBJ2-2; 7 bases match TRBD2. Germline CDR1 KGHSH, CDR2 LQKENI. The CDR3 extends over 16 amino acids. The trim removed 6 bases at V and 1 base at J, leaving 8 bases unmatched. The CDR3 nucleotides read TGTGCCAGCTCCTATTCGACTAGCCGGAACACCGGGGAGCTGTTTTTT. Residues: CASSYSTSRNTGELFF.

The V call is TRBV6-2 or TRBV6-3, the J call TRBJ2-4; 16 bases align to TRBD2. The CDR3 is 18 residues long. The V gene end was trimmed by 2 bases and the J gene end by 9 bases; junction bases not matched to a gene: 10. CDR1 is MNHEY and CDR2 is SVGEGT in the germline V gene. The CDR3 loop reads CASSYPPGTSGGAGIQYF. CDR3 DNA sequence: TGTGCCAGCAGTTACCCACCCGGGACTAGCGGGGGGGCCGGCATTCAGTACTTC.